This T cell receptor beta chain was identified during a study of blood T cells in healthy people across ages. With a J-beta primer mix and a sample-barcoded 5' primer, a second PCR ran about 7 to 12 cycles. Each CDR3 protein gets one entry after TCRdb re-called the 5' RACE reads with MiXCR. The sample holds hundreds of thousands of distinct CDR3 sequences; roughly 50% are singletons and the top ten take approximately 41%. The CDR3 extends over 13 amino acids. The V end was cut by 5 bases, the J end by 1 base, with 7 bases between. The germline gives CDR1 MDHEN, CDR2 SYDVKM. Donors each provided 8 to 10 milliliters of peripheral blood.

V is TRBV28 and J is TRBJ2-3; D is unclear. The sequencing input was blood. This TCR was recovered from a man older than 75 in good health. This CDR3 reads CASSTSGTDTQYF. The DNA for the CDR3 is TGTGCCAGCAGTACGAGCGGCACAGATACGCAGTATTTT.